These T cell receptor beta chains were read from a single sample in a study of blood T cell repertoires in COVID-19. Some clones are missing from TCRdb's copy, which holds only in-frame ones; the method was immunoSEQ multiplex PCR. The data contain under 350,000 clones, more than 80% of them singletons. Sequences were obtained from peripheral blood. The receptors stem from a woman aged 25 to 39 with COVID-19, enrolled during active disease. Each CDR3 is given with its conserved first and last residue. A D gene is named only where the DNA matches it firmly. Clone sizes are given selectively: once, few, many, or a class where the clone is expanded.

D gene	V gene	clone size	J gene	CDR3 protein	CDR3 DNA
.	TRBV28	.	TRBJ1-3	CASSLFGEGKNTIYF	TGTGCCAGCAGTTTATTTGGGGAGGGTAAAAACACCATATATTTT
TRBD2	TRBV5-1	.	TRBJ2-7	CASSLTSGQLYEQYF	TGCGCCAGCAGCTTAACTAGCGGGCAGCTCTACGAGCAGTACTTC
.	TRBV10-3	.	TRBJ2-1	CAIKPQGGVSDEQFF	TGTGCCATCAAACCCCAGGGTGGTGTTAGTGATGAGCAGTTCTTC
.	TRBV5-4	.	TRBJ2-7	CASSPPGQPAGEQYF	TGTGCCAGCAGCCCGCCGGGACAGCCAGCGGGCGAGCAGTACTTC
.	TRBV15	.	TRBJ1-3	CATSRESGLGSGNTIYF	TGTGCCACCAGCAGAGAGTCGGGTTTGGGCTCTGGAAACACCATATATTTT
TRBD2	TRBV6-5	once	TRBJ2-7	CASSYLSGSYEQYF	TGTGCCAGCAGTTACTTGAGCGGGAGCTACGAGCAGTACTTC
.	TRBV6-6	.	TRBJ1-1	CASSSGNTEAFF	TGTGCCAGCAGTTCGGGGAACACTGAAGCTTTCTTT
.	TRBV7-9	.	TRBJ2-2	CASSLSGEDTGELFF	TGTGCCAGCAGCTTATCGGGGGAGGACACCGGGGAGCTGTTTTTT
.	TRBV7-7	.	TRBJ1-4	CASSPYPRGHGEKLFF	TGTGCTAGCAGCCCATACCCCCGGGGTCACGGGGAAAAACTGTTTTTT
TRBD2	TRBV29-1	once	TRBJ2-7	CSVVGRAHEQYF	TGCAGCGTTGTCGGGAGGGCCCACGAGCAGTACTTC
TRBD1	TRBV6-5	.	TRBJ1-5	CASSYRDRTQPQHF	TGTGCCAGCAGTTATAGGGACAGGACTCAGCCCCAGCATTTT
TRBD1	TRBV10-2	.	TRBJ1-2	CASSLTGFYGYTF	TGCGCCAGCAGTTTGACAGGGTTCTATGGCTACACCTTC
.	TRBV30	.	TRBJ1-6	CAWVAGGAESPLHF	TGTGCCTGGGTAGCCGGGGGTGCGGAGTCACCCCTCCACTTT
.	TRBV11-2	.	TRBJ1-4	CASSLAGKLFF	TGTGCCAGCAGCTTGGCGGGAAAACTGTTTTTT
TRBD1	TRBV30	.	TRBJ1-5	CAWSPDRGSNQPQHF	TGTGCCTGGAGCCCTGACAGGGGGTCAAATCAGCCCCAGCATTTT
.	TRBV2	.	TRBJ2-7	CASRGDGSDEQYF	TGTGCCAGCAGGGGGGACGGGAGCGATGAGCAGTACTTC
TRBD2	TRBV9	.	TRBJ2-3	CASSKTSGSYTDTQYF	TGTGCCAGCAGCAAAACTAGCGGGAGCTACACAGATACGCAGTATTTT
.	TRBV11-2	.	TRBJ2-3	CASSLDHTSDTQYF	TGTGCCAGCAGCTTAGATCATACGAGCGATACGCAGTATTTT
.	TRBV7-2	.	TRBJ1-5	CASSRGGHRVNQPQHF	TGTGCCAGCAGCCGGGGGGGCCACAGGGTCAATCAGCCCCAGCATTTT
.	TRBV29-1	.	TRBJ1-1	CSVLRGNTEAFF	TGCAGCGTCCTCCGAGGGAACACTGAAGCTTTCTTT
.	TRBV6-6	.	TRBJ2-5	CASTKGRGDQYF	TGTGCCAGCACCAAAGGCAGGGGGGACCAGTACTTC
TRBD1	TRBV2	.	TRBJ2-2	CASRDRQGYTGELFF	TGTGCCAGCAGGGACCGACAGGGGTACACCGGGGAGCTGTTTTTT
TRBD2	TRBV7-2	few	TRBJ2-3	CASSSGLAGITDTQYF	TGTGCCAGCAGCTCGGGACTAGCGGGGATCACAGATACGCAGTATTTT
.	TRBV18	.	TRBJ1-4	CASSEAVTSDEKLFF	TGTGCCAGCTCAGAGGCAGTCACAAGCGATGAAAAACTGTTTTTT
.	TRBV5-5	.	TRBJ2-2	CASSWPSSANTGELFF	TGTGCCAGCAGCTGGCCCTCTAGCGCGAACACCGGGGAGCTGTTTTTT
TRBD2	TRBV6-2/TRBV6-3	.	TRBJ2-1	CASSYSGTSGRKDNEQFF	TGTGCCAGCAGTTACTCCGGGACTAGCGGGAGAAAAGACAATGAGCAGTTCTTC
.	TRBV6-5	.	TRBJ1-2	CASSSRSNYGYTF	TGTGCCAGCAGCTCGCGATCCAACTATGGCTACACCTTC
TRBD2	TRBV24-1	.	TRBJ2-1	CATSGGPGRTSGRNEQFF	TGTGCCACCAGTGGTGGGCCAGGGAGGACTAGCGGGAGGAATGAGCAGTTCTTC
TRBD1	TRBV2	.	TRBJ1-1	CASRDRGNTEAFF	TGTGCCAGTAGGGACAGGGGGAACACTGAAGCTTTCTTT
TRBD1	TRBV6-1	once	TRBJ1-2	CASSERTGDYGYTF	TGTGCCAGCAGTGAACGGACAGGAGACTATGGCTACACCTTC
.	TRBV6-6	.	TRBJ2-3	CASSAHGADTQYF	TGTGCCAGCAGTGCCCACGGGGCAGATACGCAGTATTTT
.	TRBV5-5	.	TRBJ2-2	CASSTPGVRGELFF	TGTGCCAGCAGCACGCCGGGAGTTCGCGGGGAGCTGTTTTTT
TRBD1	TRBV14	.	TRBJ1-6	CASSPGDSYSYNSPLHF	TGTGCCAGCAGCCCAGGGGACAGTTACTCCTATAATTCACCCCTCCACTTT
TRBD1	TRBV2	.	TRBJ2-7	CASSKGDRSGEQYF	TGTGCCAGCAGTAAAGGGGACAGGTCGGGCGAGCAGTACTTC
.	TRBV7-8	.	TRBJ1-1	CASSLARGVTEAFF	TGTGCCAGCAGCTTAGCGCGGGGTGTTACTGAAGCTTTCTTT
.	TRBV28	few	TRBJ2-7	CASSLPPDLRDYEQYF	TGTGCCAGCAGTTTGCCCCCCGACCTCAGGGACTACGAGCAGTACTTC
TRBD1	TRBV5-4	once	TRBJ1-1	CASSSTGEVASDTEAFF	TGTGCCAGCAGCTCGACAGGGGAAGTTGCGTCGGACACTGAAGCTTTCTTT
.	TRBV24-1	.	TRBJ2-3	CATSDLDSRDTQYF	TGTGCCACCAGTGATTTGGATAGCCGAGATACGCAGTATTTT
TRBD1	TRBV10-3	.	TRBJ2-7	CAISASTGQGMEEQYF	TGTGCCATCAGTGCGTCAACCGGACAGGGAATGGAAGAGCAGTACTTC
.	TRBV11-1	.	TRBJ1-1	CASSSGHWSTEAFF	TGTGCCAGCAGCTCGGGACACTGGAGCACTGAAGCTTTCTTT
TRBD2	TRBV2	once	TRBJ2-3	CATRLAGRDTQYF	TGTGCCACACGGCTAGCGGGAAGGGATACGCAGTATTTT
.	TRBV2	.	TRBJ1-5	CASSWAGGFREPQHF	TGTGCCAGCAGTTGGGCAGGTGGATTTCGAGAGCCCCAGCATTTT
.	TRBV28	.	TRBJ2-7	CASSRTGETAPYEQYF	TGTGCCAGCAGCCGTACGGGGGAGACAGCCCCCTACGAGCAGTACTTC
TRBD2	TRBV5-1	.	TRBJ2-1	CASSPSGPSYNEQFF	TGCGCCAGCAGCCCTAGCGGACCTTCCTACAATGAGCAGTTCTTC
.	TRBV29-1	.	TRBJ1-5	CSVGGGPSNQPQHF	TGCAGCGTTGGGGGGGGACCATCCAATCAGCCCCAGCATTTT